One and the same sample provided the 7 T cell receptor beta chains below, sequenced in a study of T cells in Graves' hyperthyroidism and ophthalmopathy. Regions amplified from RNA transcripts were the TCR beta CDR3 regions. The HTBI primer set drove a first-round RT-PCR of the TCR CDR3. Each CDR3 protein is one row after TCRdb ran MiXCR on the multiplex PCR reads. The data contain approximately 530,000 distinct CDR3 sequences, 16% of them singletons. The sample taken for sequencing was blood. The receptors here all came from a woman in her late teens or twenties with Graves' hyperthyroidism.

J is TRBJ2-7 and V is TRBV18, with D possibly TRBD1 on 6 matching bases. From germline, CDR1 is KGHSH and CDR2 LQKENI. This CDR3 is built from 16 residues. The germline V and J ends were trimmed by 0 bases and 7 bases, with 19 bases remaining between them. CDR3 nucleotides: TGTGCCAGCTCACCACCGTCACGTCGGCCCCAGGGGGAGCAGTACTTC. Amino acids: CASSPPSRRPQGEQYF. The complete variable domain, with remaining parts taken from reference TRBV18 and TRBJ2-7, reads NAGVMQNPRHLVRRRGQEARLRCSPMKGHSHVYWYRQLPEEGLKFMVYLQKENIIDESGMPKERFSAEFPKEGPSILRIQQVVRGDSAAYFCASSPPSRRPQGEQYFGPGTRLTVT.

The chain recombines TRBV28 with TRBJ1-1, with TRBD1 matching over 8 bases. CDR3 size: 15 residues. Looked up from germline, CDR1 is MDHEN and CDR2 is SYDVKM. Unmatched junction bases numbered 5, after V lost 3 bases and J lost 2 bases. The CDR3 nucleotides are TGTGCCAGCAGTTTTGGTGACAGGGGAAACACTGAAGCTTTCTTT. It encodes CASSFGDRGNTEAFF.

This clonotype was observed many times. The chain is built from TRBV7-8 and TRBJ1-1; unclear D gene. Germline V lookup: CDR1 SGHVS, CDR2 FQNEAQ. The V gene lost 9 bases and the J gene lost 1 base, with 15 bases spanning the gap. The CDR3 is 14 amino acids. The CDR3 is CASTRAQRNTEAFF. Here the CDR3 DNA reads TGTGCCAGTACGCGGGCGCAACGGAACACTGAAGCTTTCTTT.

In this sample, this clonotype turned up many times. V gene TRBV11-2 combines with J gene TRBJ1-4; possibly TRBD1 for D (5 bases). V shed 3 bases and J shed 5 bases, with 13 bases lying between them. The CDR3 runs 15 residues. Germline V gene data show CDR1 as SGHAT and CDR2 as FQNNGV. CDR3 residues: CASSLTGTVNEKLFF. Written as DNA, the CDR3 is TGTGCCAGCAGCTTGACCGGGACGGTCAATGAAAAACTGTTTTTT.

This clonotype was observed a few times. This chain links TRBV29-1 with TRBJ2-1; D remains ambiguous. The CDR3 spans 14 residues. Germline values: CDR1 SQVTM, CDR2 ANQGSEA. Trimming shortened V by 4 bases and J by 0 bases, and 10 bases separated the two germline ends. The CDR3 here is CSVVSARSYNEQFF. The DNA of the CDR3 is TGCAGCGTTGTATCGGCCCGCTCCTACAATGAGCAGTTCTTC.

This clonotype occurred a few times. The chain uses TRBV29-1 and TRBJ2-7, with TRBD1 matching over 9 bases. CDR3 length equals 12 residues. The germline V gene encodes CDR1 SQVTM and CDR2 ANQGSEA. The V and J ends lost 6 bases and 4 bases, in that order; junction bases with no gene match: 4. CDR3 bases: TGCAGCGTCCGGGGACAGGGTTACGAGCAGTACTTC. Residues: CSVRGQGYEQYF.

The chain joins TRBV18 to TRBJ1-5, with D possibly being TRBD1 (5 bases). This CDR3 is 15 amino acids long. Looked up from germline, CDR1 is KGHSH and CDR2 is LQKENI. Deletions cut 2 bases from V and 0 bases from J, with 8 bases between. CDR3 sequence reads: CASSPLGTSNQPQHF. CDR3 nucleotides: TGTGCCAGCTCACCATTGGGGACTAGCAATCAGCCCCAGCATTTT.